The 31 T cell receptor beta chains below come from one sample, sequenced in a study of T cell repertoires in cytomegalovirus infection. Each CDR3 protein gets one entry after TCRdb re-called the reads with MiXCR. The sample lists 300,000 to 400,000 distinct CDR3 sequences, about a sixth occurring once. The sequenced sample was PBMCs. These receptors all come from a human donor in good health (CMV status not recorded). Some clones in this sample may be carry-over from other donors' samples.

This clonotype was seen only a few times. The CDR3 sequence: CASSLTGGNSVHEQYF. The CDR3 DNA sequence: TGTGCCAGCAGTCTCACAGGGGGTAATAGTGTCCACGAGCAGTACTTC. This chain connects TRBV28 to TRBJ2-7; 8 positions agree with TRBD1. V lost 5 bases to trimming and J lost 5 bases; unmatched junction nucleotides: 14. The CDR3 extends over 16 amino acids. Germline lookup yields CDR1 MDHEN and CDR2 SYDVKM.

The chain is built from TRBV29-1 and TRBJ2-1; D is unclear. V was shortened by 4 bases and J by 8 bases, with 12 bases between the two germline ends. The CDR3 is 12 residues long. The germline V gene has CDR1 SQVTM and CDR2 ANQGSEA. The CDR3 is CSVASGVDEQFF. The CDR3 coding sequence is TGCAGCGTTGCCTCAGGCGTGGATGAGCAGTTCTTC.

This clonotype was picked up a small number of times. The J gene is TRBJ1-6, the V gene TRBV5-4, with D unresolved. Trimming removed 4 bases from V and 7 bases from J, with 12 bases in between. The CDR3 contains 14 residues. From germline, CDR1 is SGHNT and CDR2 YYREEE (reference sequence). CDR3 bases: TGTGCCAGCAGCCTGCTTATGCGGAATTCACCCCTCCACTTT. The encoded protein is CASSLLMRNSPLHF.

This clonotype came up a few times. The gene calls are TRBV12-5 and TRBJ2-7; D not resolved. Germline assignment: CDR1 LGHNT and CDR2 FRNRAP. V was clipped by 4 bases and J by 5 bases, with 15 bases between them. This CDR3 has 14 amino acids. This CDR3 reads CASGSAPNEDEQYF. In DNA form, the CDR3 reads TGTGCTAGTGGTTCGGCACCGAACGAGGACGAGCAGTACTTC.

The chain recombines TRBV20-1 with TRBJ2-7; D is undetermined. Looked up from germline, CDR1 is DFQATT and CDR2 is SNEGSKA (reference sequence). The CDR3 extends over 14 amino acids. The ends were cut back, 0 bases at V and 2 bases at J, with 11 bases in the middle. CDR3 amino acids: CSARDFRNPYEQYF. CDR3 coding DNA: TGCAGTGCTAGAGATTTTAGAAATCCCTACGAGCAGTACTTC.

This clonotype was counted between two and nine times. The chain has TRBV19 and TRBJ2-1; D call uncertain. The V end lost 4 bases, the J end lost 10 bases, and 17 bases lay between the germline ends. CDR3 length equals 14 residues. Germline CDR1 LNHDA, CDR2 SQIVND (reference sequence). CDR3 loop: CASSSSVGETEQFF. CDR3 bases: TGTGCCAGTAGTAGTTCAGTTGGCGAAACCGAGCAGTTCTTC.

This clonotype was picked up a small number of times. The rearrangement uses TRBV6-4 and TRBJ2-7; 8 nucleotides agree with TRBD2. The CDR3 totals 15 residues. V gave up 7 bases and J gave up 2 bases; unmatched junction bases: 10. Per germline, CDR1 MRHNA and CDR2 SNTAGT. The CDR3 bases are TGTGCCAGCACCTCTAGGGCGGGAGGAACCTACGAGCAGTACTTC. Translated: CASTSRAGGTYEQYF.

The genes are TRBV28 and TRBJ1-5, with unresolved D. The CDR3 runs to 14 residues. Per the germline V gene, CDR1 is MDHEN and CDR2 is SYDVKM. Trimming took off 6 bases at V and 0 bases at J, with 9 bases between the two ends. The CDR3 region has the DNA TGTGCCAGCAGGTACCTGTATAGCAATCAGCCCCAGCATTTT. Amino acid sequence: CASRYLYSNQPQHF.

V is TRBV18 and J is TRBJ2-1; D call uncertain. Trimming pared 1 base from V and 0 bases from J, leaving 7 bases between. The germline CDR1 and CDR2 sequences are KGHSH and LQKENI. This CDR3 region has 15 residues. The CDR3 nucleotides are TGTGCCAGCTCACCACAGTCTAGCTCCTACAATGAGCAGTTCTTC. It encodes CASSPQSSSYNEQFF.

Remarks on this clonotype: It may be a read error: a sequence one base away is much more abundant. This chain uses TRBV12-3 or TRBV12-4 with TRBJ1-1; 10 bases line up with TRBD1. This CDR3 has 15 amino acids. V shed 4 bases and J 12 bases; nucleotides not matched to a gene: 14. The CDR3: CASSSSGTGVSGTFF. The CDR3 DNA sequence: TGTGCCAGCAGTTCTTCCGGGACAGGGGTGTCTGGAACTTTCTTT.

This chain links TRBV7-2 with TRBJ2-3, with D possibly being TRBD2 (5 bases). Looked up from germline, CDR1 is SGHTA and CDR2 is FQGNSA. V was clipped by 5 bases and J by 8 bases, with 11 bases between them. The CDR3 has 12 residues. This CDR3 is CASSPAGGTQYF. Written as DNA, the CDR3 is TGTGCCAGCAGCCCCGCGGGTGGTACGCAGTATTTT. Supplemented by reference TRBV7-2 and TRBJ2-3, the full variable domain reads GAGVSQSPSNKVTEKGKDVELRCDPISGHTALYWYRQSLGQGLEFLIYFQGNSAPDKSGLPSDRFSAERTGGSVSTLTIQRTQQEDSAVYLCASSPAGGTQYFGPGTRLTVL.

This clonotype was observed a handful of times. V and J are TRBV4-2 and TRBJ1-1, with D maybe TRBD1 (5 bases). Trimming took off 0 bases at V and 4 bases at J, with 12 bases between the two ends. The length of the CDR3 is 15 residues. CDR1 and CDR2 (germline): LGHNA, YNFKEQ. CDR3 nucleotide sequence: TGTGCCAGCAGCCAAGATGCAGGGATGGGCACTGAAGCTTTCTTT. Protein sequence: CASSQDAGMGTEAFF.

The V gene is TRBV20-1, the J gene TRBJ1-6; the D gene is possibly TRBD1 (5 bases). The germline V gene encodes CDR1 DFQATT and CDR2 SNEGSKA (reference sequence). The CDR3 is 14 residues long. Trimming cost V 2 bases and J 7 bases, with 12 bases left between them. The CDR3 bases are TGCAGTGCTAGATCCGAGCGGGGGAATTCACCCCTCCACTTT. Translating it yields CSARSERGNSPLHF.

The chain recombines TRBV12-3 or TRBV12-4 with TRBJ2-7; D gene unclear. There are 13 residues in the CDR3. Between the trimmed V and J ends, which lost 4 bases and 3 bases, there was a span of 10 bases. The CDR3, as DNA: TGTGCCAGCAGTTCGATAAGGCGCTACGAGCAGTACTTC. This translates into CASSSIRRYEQYF.

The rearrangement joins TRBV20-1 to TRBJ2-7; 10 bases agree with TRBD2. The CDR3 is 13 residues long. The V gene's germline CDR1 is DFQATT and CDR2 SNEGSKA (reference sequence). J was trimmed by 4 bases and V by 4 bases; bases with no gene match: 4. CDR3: CSAKAGGDYEQYF. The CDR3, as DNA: TGCAGTGCTAAAGCGGGAGGGGATTACGAGCAGTACTTC.

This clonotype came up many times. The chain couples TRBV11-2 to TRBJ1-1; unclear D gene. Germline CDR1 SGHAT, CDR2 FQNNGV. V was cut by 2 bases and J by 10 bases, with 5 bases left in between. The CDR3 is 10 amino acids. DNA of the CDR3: TGTGCCAGCAGCTTACGTGTAGCTTTCTTT. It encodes CASSLRVAFF.

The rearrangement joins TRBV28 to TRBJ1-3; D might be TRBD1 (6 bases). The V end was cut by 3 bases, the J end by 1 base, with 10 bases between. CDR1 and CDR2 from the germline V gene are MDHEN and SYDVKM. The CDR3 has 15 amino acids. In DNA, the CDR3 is TGTGCCAGCAGTTTCAGACAGGTTTCTGGAAACACCATATATTTT. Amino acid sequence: CASSFRQVSGNTIYF.

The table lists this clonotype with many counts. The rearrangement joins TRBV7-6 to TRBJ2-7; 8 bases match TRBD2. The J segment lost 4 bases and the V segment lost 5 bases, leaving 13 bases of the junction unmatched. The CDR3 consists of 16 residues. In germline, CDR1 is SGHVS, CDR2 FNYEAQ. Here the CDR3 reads CASSGQVGRAWYEQYF. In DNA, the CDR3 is TGTGCCAGCAGCGGGCAGGTCGGGAGGGCCTGGTACGAGCAGTACTTC.

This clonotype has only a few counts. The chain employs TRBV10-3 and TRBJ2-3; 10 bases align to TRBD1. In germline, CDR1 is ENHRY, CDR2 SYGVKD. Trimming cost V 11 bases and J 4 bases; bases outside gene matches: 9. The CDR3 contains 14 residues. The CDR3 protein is CAAAPGTGADTQYF. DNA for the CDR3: TGTGCCGCGGCGCCCGGGACAGGGGCAGATACGCAGTATTTT.

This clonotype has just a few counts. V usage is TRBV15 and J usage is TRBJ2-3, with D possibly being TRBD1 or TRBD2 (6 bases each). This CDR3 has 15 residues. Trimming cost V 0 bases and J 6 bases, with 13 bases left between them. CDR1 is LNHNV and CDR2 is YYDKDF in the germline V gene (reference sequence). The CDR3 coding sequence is TGTGCCACCAGCAGAGAGGGGGGCGGGCCGGATACGCAGTATTTT. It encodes CATSREGGGPDTQYF.

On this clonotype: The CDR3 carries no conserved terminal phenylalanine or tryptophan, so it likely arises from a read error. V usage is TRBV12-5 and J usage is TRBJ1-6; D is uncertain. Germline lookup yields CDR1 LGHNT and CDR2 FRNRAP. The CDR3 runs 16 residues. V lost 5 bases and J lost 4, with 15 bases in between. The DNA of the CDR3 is TGTGCTAGTGGTCCGGAGCTGAGCGGGTATAATTCACCCCTCCACTTG. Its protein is CASGPELSGYNSPLHL.

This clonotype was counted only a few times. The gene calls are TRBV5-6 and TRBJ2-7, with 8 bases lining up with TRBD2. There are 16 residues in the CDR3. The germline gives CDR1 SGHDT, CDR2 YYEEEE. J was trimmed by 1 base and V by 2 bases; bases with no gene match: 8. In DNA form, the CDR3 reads TGTGCCAGCAGCTTTCGGTTCGGGAGGGTTTCCTACGAGCAGTACTTC. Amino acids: CASSFRFGRVSYEQYF.

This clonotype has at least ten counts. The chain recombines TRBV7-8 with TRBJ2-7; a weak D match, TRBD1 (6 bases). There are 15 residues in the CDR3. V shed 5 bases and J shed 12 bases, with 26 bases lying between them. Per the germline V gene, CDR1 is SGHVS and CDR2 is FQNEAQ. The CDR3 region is CASSVIRQAVGYRYF. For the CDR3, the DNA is TGTGCCAGCAGCGTGATTAGACAGGCGGTCGGCTATCGGTACTTC.

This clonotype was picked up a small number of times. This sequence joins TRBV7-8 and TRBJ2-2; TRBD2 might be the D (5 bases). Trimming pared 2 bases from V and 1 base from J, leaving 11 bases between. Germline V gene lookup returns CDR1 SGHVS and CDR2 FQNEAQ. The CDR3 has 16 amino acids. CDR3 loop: CASSLRAAQNTGELFF. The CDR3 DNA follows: TGTGCCAGCAGCTTAAGAGCGGCCCAGAACACCGGGGAGCTGTTTTTT.

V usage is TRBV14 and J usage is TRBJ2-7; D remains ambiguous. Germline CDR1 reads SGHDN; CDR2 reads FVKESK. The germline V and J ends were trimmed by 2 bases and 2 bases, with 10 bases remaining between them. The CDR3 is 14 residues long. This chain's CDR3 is CASSQRNNPYEQYF. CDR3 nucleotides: TGTGCCAGCAGCCAACGGAACAACCCCTACGAGCAGTACTTC. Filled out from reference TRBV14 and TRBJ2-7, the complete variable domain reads EAGVTQFPSHSVIEKGQTVTLRCDPISGHDNLYWYRRVMGKEIKFLLHFVKESKQDESGMPNNRFLAERTGGTYSTLKVQPAELEDSGVYFCASSQRNNPYEQYFGPGTRLTVT.

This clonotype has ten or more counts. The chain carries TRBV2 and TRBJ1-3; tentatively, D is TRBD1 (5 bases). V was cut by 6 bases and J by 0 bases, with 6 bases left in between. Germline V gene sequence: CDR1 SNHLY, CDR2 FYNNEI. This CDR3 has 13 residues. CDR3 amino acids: CASRDNSGNTIYF. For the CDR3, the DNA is TGTGCCAGCAGGGACAACTCTGGAAACACCATATATTTT. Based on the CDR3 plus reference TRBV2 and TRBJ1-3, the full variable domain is EPEVTQTPSHQVTQMGQEVILRCVPISNHLYFYWYRQILGQKVEFLVSFYNNEISEKSEIFDDQFSVERPDGSNFTLKIRSTKLEDSAMYFCASRDNSGNTIYFGEGSWLTVV.

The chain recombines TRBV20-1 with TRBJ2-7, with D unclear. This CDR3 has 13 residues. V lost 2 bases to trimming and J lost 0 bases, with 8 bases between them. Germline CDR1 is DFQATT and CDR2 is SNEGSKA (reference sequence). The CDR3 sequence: CSARRVLSYEQYF. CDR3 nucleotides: TGCAGTGCTAGACGGGTTCTCTCCTACGAGCAGTACTTC.

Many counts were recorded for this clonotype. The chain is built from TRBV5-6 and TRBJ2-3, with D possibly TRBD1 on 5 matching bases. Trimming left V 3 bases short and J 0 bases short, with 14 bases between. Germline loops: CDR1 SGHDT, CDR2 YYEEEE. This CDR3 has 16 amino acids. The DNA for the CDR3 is TGTGCCAGCAGCTCCTTTAGGACAACTAGCACAGATACGCAGTATTTT. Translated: CASSSFRTTSTDTQYF.

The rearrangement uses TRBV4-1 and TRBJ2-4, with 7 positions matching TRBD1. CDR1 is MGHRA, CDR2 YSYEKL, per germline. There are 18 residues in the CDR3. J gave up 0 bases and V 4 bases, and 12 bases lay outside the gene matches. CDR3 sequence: CASSPSSRDSLAKNIQYF. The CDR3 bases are TGCGCCAGCAGCCCCTCAAGCCGGGACAGCCTAGCCAAAAACATTCAGTACTTC.

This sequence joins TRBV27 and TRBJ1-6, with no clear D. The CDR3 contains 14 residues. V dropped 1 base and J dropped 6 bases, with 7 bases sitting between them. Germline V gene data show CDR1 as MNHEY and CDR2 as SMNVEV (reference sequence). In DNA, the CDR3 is TGTGCCAGCAGTTTATTGGTCCGTAATTCACCCCTCCACTTT. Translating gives CASSLLVRNSPLHF.

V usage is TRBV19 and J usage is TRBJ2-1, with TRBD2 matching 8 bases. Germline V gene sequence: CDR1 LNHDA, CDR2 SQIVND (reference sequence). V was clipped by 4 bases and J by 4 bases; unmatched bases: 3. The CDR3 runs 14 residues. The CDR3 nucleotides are TGTGCCAGTAGTACTAGCGGGTGGTACAATGAGCAGTTCTTC. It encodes CASSTSGWYNEQFF.